This T cell receptor beta chain was identified in a study of blood T cell repertoires in COVID-19. At the level of the study: Specimens from acute and convalescent COVID-19 originated in the United States, Italy and Spain.

Under the authors' procedure: Amplification from reference gene primers served as the basis for estimated nucleated cell counts. TCRdb keeps only in-frame clones here, not all; method: immunoSEQ multiplex PCR. That table furnishes V, J and clone size, whereas the DNA furnished D and trimming. Of some 400,000 clones listed, 80% to 90% are singletons. This clone was seen just once. This CDR3 is also generated by other DNA sequences in the sample. From germline, CDR1 is SQVTM and CDR2 ANQGSEA. Trimming cost V 4 bases and J 4 bases, with 4 bases left between them. The CDR3 is made up of 10 amino acids. The chain recombines TRBV29-1 with TRBJ2-5; no reliable D call. Sequenced: peripheral blood. This sequence originates from an older woman with COVID-19, enrolled during active disease. CDR3 coding DNA: TGCAGCGTTGGGAGAGAGACCCAGTACTTC. This encodes CSVGRETQYF.